This TCR beta chain was captured in a study of blood T cell repertoires in COVID-19. Germline V gene data show CDR1 as KGHSH and CDR2 as LQKENI. This CDR3 region has 16 residues. V lost 2 bases and J lost 5, with 15 bases in between. Assignments of participants to cohorts depended upon their own reported clinical history. Clones were sequenced by immunoSEQ multiplex PCR, and TCRdb holds only the in-frame ones, with some missing. The table has just over 300,000 clones, approximately 85% seen once. This TCR came from a man aged 25-40 years who had recovered from COVID-19. The specimen was PBMCs or T cells enriched from blood (not recorded which). The chain combines TRBV18 with TRBJ2-2; D perhaps matches TRBD1 (5 bases). CDR3 residues: CASSPFYQGSTGELFF. The DNA for the CDR3 is TGTGCCAGCTCACCATTTTATCAGGGTTCGACCGGGGAGCTGTTTTTT. Using reference TRBV18 and TRBJ2-2 for the parts outside the CDR3, the full variable domain is NAGVMQNPRHLVRRRGQEARLRCSPMKGHSHVYWYRQLPEEGLKFMVYLQKENIIDESGMPKERFSAEFPKEGPSILRIQQVVRGDSAAYFCASSPFYQGSTGELFFGEGSRLTVL.